These T cell receptor beta chains were read from a single sample in a study of cytomegalovirus exposure and HLA in healthy donors. Profiling relied on immunoSEQ multiplex PCR, and the TCRdb table lists in-frame clones only, not all of them. The sample yields about 85,000 clones, about 80% seen once. Material: PBMCs. These receptors were taken from a woman aged 50 to 65 in good health and CMV-seropositive. CDR3s include the opening cysteine and the closing phenylalanine or tryptophan. D genes are given only for firm matches. Not all rows give a size; the values are once, few, many and, for expanded clones, a class.

V gene: TRBV7-9
J gene: TRBJ2-1
clone size: few
D gene: TRBD2
CDR3 DNA: TGTTCCAGCAGCCGGGGACTAGCGGGAGGGCTCTCCTACAATGAGCAGTTCTTC
CDR3 protein: CSSSRGLAGGLSYNEQFF

V gene: TRBV7-6
J gene: TRBJ1-2
clone size: few
D gene: NA
CDR3 DNA: TGTGCCAGCAGCCCGCAAGGGGGTGTAAATGGCTACACCTTC
CDR3 protein: CASSPQGGVNGYTF

V gene: TRBV13
J gene: TRBJ2-4
clone size: NA
D gene: NA
CDR3 DNA: TGTGCCAGCAGCTTAGGACGTACTGCCAAAAACATTCAGTACTTC
CDR3 protein: CASSLGRTAKNIQYF

V gene: TRBV15
J gene: TRBJ2-7
clone size: once
D gene: TRBD1
CDR3 DNA: TGTGCCACCAGCAGAGATCTGGGGGCAGGGGGACACGAGCAGTACTTC
CDR3 protein: CATSRDLGAGGHEQYF

V gene: TRBV6-5
J gene: TRBJ1-1
clone size: few
D gene: NA
CDR3 DNA: TGTGCCAGCAGTTACAGGGGGAGGAACACTGAAGCTTTCTTT
CDR3 protein: CASSYRGRNTEAFF

V gene: TRBV19
J gene: TRBJ2-2
clone size: NA
D gene: NA
CDR3 DNA: TGTGCCAGTTCGCAACAGGGGAACACCGGGGAGCTGTTTTTT
CDR3 protein: CASSQQGNTGELFF

V gene: TRBV6-5
J gene: TRBJ1-1
clone size: NA
D gene: NA
CDR3 DNA: TGTGCCAGCAGTTACCTGACAGGCCAGGGATTAACTGAAGCTTTCTTT
CDR3 protein: CASSYLTGQGLTEAFF

V gene: TRBV6-1
J gene: TRBJ1-2
clone size: once
D gene: TRBD1
CDR3 DNA: TGTGCCAGCAGTGAAGCAGGGGGCTCGGGTGGCTACACCTTC
CDR3 protein: CASSEAGGSGGYTF

V gene: TRBV9
J gene: TRBJ1-1
clone size: once
D gene: NA
CDR3 DNA: TGTGCCAGCAGCGTCGAGGGTTACACTGAAGCTTTCTTT
CDR3 protein: CASSVEGYTEAFF

V gene: TRBV11-3
J gene: TRBJ1-1
clone size: few
D gene: NA
CDR3 DNA: TGTGCCAGCACCCTCCGGGAGGTTTTCCTGAACACTGAAGCTTTCTTT
CDR3 protein: CASTLREVFLNTEAFF

V gene: TRBV6-4
J gene: TRBJ2-2
clone size: NA
D gene: TRBD1
CDR3 DNA: TGTGCCAGCAGTGGGGACAGCTTCACCGGGGAGCTGTTTTTT
CDR3 protein: CASSGDSFTGELFF

V gene: TRBV9
J gene: TRBJ2-3
clone size: NA
D gene: TRBD2
CDR3 DNA: TGTGCCAGCAGCGTAGCGTCGGCTAGCGGGAGGGTCCGAGATGGTACGCAGTATTTT
CDR3 protein: CASSVASASGRVRDGTQYF

V gene: TRBV27
J gene: TRBJ2-6
clone size: NA
D gene: TRBD1
CDR3 DNA: TGTGCCAGCAGTCTCGGACAGGGGCACTCTGGGGCCAACGTCCTGACTTTC
CDR3 protein: CASSLGQGHSGANVLTF

V gene: TRBV11-3
J gene: TRBJ2-3
clone size: NA
D gene: NA
CDR3 DNA: TGTGCCAGCAGCCCCAGACTAGTTTTACGGATCGATACGCAGTATTTT
CDR3 protein: CASSPRLVLRIDTQYF

V gene: TRBV7-2
J gene: TRBJ2-3
clone size: NA
D gene: TRBD2
CDR3 DNA: TGTGCCAGCAGCTTCCGGATAGGGAGGCTAGCGGGAGTCCCAGATACGCAGTATTTT
CDR3 protein: CASSFRIGRLAGVPDTQYF

V gene: TRBV7-9
J gene: TRBJ2-7
clone size: NA
D gene: TRBD1
CDR3 DNA: TGTTCCAGCAGCTTTGAAGACAGGGGGGCCTACGAGCAGTACTTC
CDR3 protein: CSSSFEDRGAYEQYF

V gene: TRBV18
J gene: TRBJ1-4
clone size: NA
D gene: NA
CDR3 DNA: TGTGCCAGCTCAGTCCGGGAGAGCTATAATGAAAAACTGTTTTTT
CDR3 protein: CASSVRESYNEKLFF

V gene: TRBV30
J gene: TRBJ2-1
clone size: NA
D gene: TRBD2
CDR3 DNA: TGTGCCTGGAGTTTGCTAGCGGGCAACAATGAGCAGTTCTTC
CDR3 protein: CAWSLLAGNNEQFF

V gene: TRBV28
J gene: TRBJ2-7
clone size: NA
D gene: NA
CDR3 DNA: TGTGCCAGCAGTTTAGCGGCGACCTACGAGCAGTACTTC
CDR3 protein: CASSLAATYEQYF

V gene: TRBV4-2
J gene: TRBJ2-1
clone size: NA
D gene: TRBD2
CDR3 DNA: TGTGCCAGCAGCCCCCTCGGACTAGCGGGGGGGAATGAGCAGTTCTTC
CDR3 protein: CASSPLGLAGGNEQFF

V gene: TRBV4-1
J gene: TRBJ2-2
clone size: NA
D gene: TRBD2
CDR3 DNA: TGCGCCAGCAGCCCCGGACTAGCGGGGGTAGTTGACGGGGAGCTGTTTTTT
CDR3 protein: CASSPGLAGVVDGELFF

V gene: TRBV5-1
J gene: TRBJ2-7
clone size: NA
D gene: NA
CDR3 DNA: TGCGCCAGCAGCCTTCGGGAACTGGGCCCCTACGAGCAGTACTTC
CDR3 protein: CASSLRELGPYEQYF

V gene: TRBV5-1
J gene: TRBJ2-5
clone size: NA
D gene: TRBD1
CDR3 DNA: TGCGCCAGCAGCTGGGGACAGGGCCAAGAGACCCAGTACTTC
CDR3 protein: CASSWGQGQETQYF

V gene: TRBV18
J gene: TRBJ1-2
clone size: NA
D gene: TRBD1
CDR3 DNA: TGTGCCAGCTCACCGACAGGGGATATCTATGGCTACACCTTC
CDR3 protein: CASSPTGDIYGYTF

V gene: TRBV9
J gene: TRBJ1-3
clone size: NA
D gene: TRBD1
CDR3 DNA: TGTGCCAGCAGCGACCGACAGGGTTCTCCTGGAAACACCATATATTTT
CDR3 protein: CASSDRQGSPGNTIYF

V gene: TRBV6-1
J gene: TRBJ2-7
clone size: NA
D gene: NA
CDR3 DNA: TGTGCCAGCAGTGAATTTAGCTCTCCCTACGAGCAGTACTTC
CDR3 protein: CASSEFSSPYEQYF

V gene: TRBV4-2
J gene: TRBJ1-1
clone size: few
D gene: NA
CDR3 DNA: TGTGCCAGCAGCCAAGAGGCGAGGGCCGAGAACACTGAAGCTTTCTTT
CDR3 protein: CASSQEARAENTEAFF

V gene: TRBV5-4
J gene: TRBJ2-4
clone size: NA
D gene: NA
CDR3 DNA: TGTGCCAGCAGCTTGGACGGGGAACGAAACATTCAGTACTTC
CDR3 protein: CASSLDGERNIQYF

V gene: TRBV27
J gene: TRBJ2-5
clone size: NA
D gene: TRBD2
CDR3 DNA: TGTGCCAGCTGGGGGGGGCTAGCGGGGGAGCAAGAGACCCAGTACTTC
CDR3 protein: CASWGGLAGEQETQYF

V gene: TRBV18
J gene: TRBJ1-2
clone size: NA
D gene: NA
CDR3 DNA: TGTGCCAGCTCACAAAGACAGGCTGATGGCTACACCTTC
CDR3 protein: CASSQRQADGYTF

V gene: TRBV29-1
J gene: TRBJ2-2
clone size: NA
D gene: TRBD2
CDR3 DNA: TGCAGCGTTGCAGCGGGGGGGGTCACCGGGGAGCTGTTTTTT
CDR3 protein: CSVAAGGVTGELFF

V gene: TRBV5-4
J gene: TRBJ2-1
clone size: few
D gene: NA
CDR3 DNA: TGTGCCAGCAGACTCGACTCTTACAATGAGCAGTTCTTC
CDR3 protein: CASRLDSYNEQFF

V gene: TRBV6-1
J gene: TRBJ2-7
clone size: NA
D gene: NA
CDR3 DNA: TGTGCCAGCAGTGAAGGAGGGCTCTACGAGCAGTACTTC
CDR3 protein: CASSEGGLYEQYF

V gene: TRBV12-5
J gene: TRBJ1-3
clone size: NA
D gene: NA
CDR3 DNA: TGTGCTAGTGGGACAGGCTCTGGAAACACCATATATTTT
CDR3 protein: CASGTGSGNTIYF

V gene: TRBV19
J gene: TRBJ1-1
clone size: NA
D gene: NA
CDR3 DNA: TGTGCCAGTAGTGCCCGTATCTCCTCAGGTAAGACTGAAGCTTTCTTT
CDR3 protein: CASSARISSGKTEAFF

V gene: TRBV18
J gene: TRBJ2-2
clone size: NA
D gene: TRBD1
CDR3 DNA: TGTGCCAGCTCACCACCGACAGGGGGGAACACCGGGGAGCTGTTTTTT
CDR3 protein: CASSPPTGGNTGELFF

V gene: TRBV6-1
J gene: TRBJ1-5
clone size: NA
D gene: NA
CDR3 DNA: TGTGCCAGCAGCCCCAGGGGATCAAATCAGCCCCAGCATTTT
CDR3 protein: CASSPRGSNQPQHF

V gene: TRBV19
J gene: TRBJ1-2
clone size: NA
D gene: TRBD1
CDR3 DNA: TGTGCCAGTAGTATGCGCCGAGGACAGGGTGATGGCTACACCTTC
CDR3 protein: CASSMRRGQGDGYTF

V gene: TRBV6-1
J gene: TRBJ2-4
clone size: NA
D gene: TRBD1
CDR3 DNA: TGTGCCAGCAGGGATCGGGGACAGAAAAACATTCAGTACTTC
CDR3 protein: CASRDRGQKNIQYF

V gene: TRBV7-9
J gene: TRBJ1-4
clone size: NA
D gene: NA
CDR3 DNA: TGTGCCAGCAGCTTAGCCGGGTTTTCGGCTAATGAAAAACTGTTTTTT
CDR3 protein: CASSLAGFSANEKLFF

V gene: TRBV5-1
J gene: TRBJ2-1
clone size: NA
D gene: TRBD2
CDR3 DNA: TGCGCCAGCAGCTTGATGACTAGCGGGGGGAATGAGCAGTTCTTC
CDR3 protein: CASSLMTSGGNEQFF

V gene: TRBV6-6
J gene: TRBJ1-2
clone size: NA
D gene: NA
CDR3 DNA: TGTGCCAGCAGTTCAACGAGGACAGTCGAATATGGCTACACCTTC
CDR3 protein: CASSSTRTVEYGYTF

V gene: TRBV27
J gene: TRBJ1-1
clone size: NA
D gene: TRBD1
CDR3 DNA: TGTGCCAGCAGTTTATCTTGGCGACAGGGGGTAGGGAAAAACACTGAAGCTTTCTTT
CDR3 protein: CASSLSWRQGVGKNTEAFF

V gene: TRBV6-1
J gene: TRBJ1-1
clone size: NA
D gene: TRBD1
CDR3 DNA: TGTGCCAGCAGTTCTGACAGGGGCACTGAAGCTTTCTTT
CDR3 protein: CASSSDRGTEAFF

V gene: TRBV6-5
J gene: TRBJ2-1
clone size: NA
D gene: NA
CDR3 DNA: TGTGCCAGCAGTTATACAGGGCTGAGCTCCTACAATGAGCAGTTCTTC
CDR3 protein: CASSYTGLSSYNEQFF

V gene: TRBV11-1
J gene: TRBJ1-1
clone size: NA
D gene: NA
CDR3 DNA: TGTGCCAGCAGCTCTACCGCGACAGCGTTGAAGACTGAAGCTTTCTTT
CDR3 protein: CASSSTATALKTEAFF

V gene: TRBV5-1
J gene: TRBJ2-4
clone size: NA
D gene: TRBD2
CDR3 DNA: TGCGCCAGCAGCCCTCGGGGAGGGAACATTCAGTACTTC
CDR3 protein: CASSPRGGNIQYF

V gene: TRBV5-4
J gene: TRBJ1-1
clone size: NA
D gene: NA
CDR3 DNA: TGTGCCAGCAGCTTGCTTGACACTGAAGCTTTCTTT
CDR3 protein: CASSLLDTEAFF

V gene: TRBV5-1
J gene: TRBJ1-1
clone size: NA
D gene: NA
CDR3 DNA: TGCGCCAGCAGCTTGGTACAGCAGAACACTGAAGCTTTCTTT
CDR3 protein: CASSLVQQNTEAFF

V gene: TRBV4-2
J gene: TRBJ2-1
clone size: NA
D gene: NA
CDR3 DNA: TGTGCCAGCAGCCAAGGGGTCCGGCTAGCCGGATGCAATGAGCAGTTCTTC
CDR3 protein: CASSQGVRLAGCNEQFF

V gene: TRBV7-6
J gene: TRBJ2-4
clone size: NA
D gene: TRBD1
CDR3 DNA: TGTGCCAGCAGCTTAGGGCCGGGGACAGGGAGGGCCAAAAACATTCAGTACTTC
CDR3 protein: CASSLGPGTGRAKNIQYF

V gene: TRBV30
J gene: TRBJ1-4
clone size: NA
D gene: TRBD1
CDR3 DNA: TGTGCCTGGGAGGCAGGACAGGGGGCAATTGTTGAAAAACTGTTTTTT
CDR3 protein: CAWEAGQGAIVEKLFF

V gene: TRBV18
J gene: TRBJ2-1
clone size: NA
D gene: NA
CDR3 DNA: TGTGCCAGCTCAAGCCATCTAGGGAGCTCCTACAATGAGCAGTTCTTC
CDR3 protein: CASSSHLGSSYNEQFF

V gene: TRBV11-3
J gene: TRBJ1-1
clone size: NA
D gene: NA
CDR3 DNA: TGTGCCAGCAGCTTAACCCTAGGACAGAACACTGAAGCTTTCTTT
CDR3 protein: CASSLTLGQNTEAFF

V gene: TRBV18
J gene: TRBJ2-5
clone size: once
D gene: TRBD2
CDR3 DNA: TGTGCCAGCTCACCGGGTAGCGGGAGAGTGGAGACCCAGTACTTC
CDR3 protein: CASSPGSGRVETQYF